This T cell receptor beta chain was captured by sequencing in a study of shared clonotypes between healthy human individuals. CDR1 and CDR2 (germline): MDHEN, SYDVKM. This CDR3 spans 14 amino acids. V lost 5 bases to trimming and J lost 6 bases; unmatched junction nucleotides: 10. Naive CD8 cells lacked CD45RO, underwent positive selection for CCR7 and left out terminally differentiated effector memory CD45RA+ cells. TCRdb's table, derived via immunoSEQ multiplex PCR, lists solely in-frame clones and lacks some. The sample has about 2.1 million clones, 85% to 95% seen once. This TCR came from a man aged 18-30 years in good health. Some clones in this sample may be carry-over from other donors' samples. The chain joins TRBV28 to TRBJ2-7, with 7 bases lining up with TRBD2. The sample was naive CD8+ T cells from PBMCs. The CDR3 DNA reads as TGTGCCAGCAGTCCAGGACTAGTCTATTCCGAGCAGTACTTC. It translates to CASSPGLVYSEQYF.